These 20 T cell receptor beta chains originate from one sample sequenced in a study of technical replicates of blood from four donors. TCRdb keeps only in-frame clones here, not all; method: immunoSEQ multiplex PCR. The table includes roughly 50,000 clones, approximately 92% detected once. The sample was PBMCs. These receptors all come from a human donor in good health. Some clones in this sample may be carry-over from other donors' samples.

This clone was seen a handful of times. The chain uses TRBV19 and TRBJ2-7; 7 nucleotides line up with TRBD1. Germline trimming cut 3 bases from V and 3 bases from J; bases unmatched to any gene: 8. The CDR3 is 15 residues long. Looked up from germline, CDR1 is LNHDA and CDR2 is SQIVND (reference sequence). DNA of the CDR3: TGTGCCAGTAGTATGGTGTTGGGACAGAACTACGAGCAGTACTTC. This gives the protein CASSMVLGQNYEQYF.

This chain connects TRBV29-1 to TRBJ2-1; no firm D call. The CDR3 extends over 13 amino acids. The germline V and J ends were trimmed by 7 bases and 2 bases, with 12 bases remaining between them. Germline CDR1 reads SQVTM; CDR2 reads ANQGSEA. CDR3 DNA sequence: TGCAGCGGCATAGCTCTCCCCTACAATGAGCAGTTCTTC. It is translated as CSGIALPYNEQFF.

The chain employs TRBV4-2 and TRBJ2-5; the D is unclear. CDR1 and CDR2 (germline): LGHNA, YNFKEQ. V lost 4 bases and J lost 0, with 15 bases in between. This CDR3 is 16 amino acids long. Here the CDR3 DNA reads TGTGCCAGCAGCCGCGCCTCCGGAGTCAACCAAGAGACCCAGTACTTC. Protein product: CASSRASGVNQETQYF.

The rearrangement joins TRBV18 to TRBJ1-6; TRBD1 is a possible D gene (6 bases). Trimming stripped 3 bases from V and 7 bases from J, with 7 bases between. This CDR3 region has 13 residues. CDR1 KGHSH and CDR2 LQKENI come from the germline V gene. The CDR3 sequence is CASSPQGNSPLHF. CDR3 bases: TGTGCCAGCTCACCCCAGGGGAATTCACCCCTCCACTTT.

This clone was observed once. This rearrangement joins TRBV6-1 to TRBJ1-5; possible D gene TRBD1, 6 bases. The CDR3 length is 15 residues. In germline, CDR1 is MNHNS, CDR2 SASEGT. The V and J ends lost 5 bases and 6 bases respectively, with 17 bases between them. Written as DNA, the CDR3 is TGTGCCAGCAGTTCCCAGGGGACGTCCGGTCAGCCCCAGCATTTT. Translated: CASSSQGTSGQPQHF.

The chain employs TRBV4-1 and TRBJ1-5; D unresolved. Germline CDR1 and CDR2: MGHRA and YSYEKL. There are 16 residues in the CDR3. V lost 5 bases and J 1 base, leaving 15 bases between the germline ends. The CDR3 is CASSSERVGSNQPQHF. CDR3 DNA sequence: TGCGCCAGCAGCAGTGAGAGGGTCGGGAGCAATCAGCCCCAGCATTTT.

CDR3 residues: CAWSEQVSAEAFF. The CDR3 DNA follows: TGTGCCTGGAGTGAACAGGTCTCGGCCGAAGCTTTCTTT. The V and J genes are TRBV30 and TRBJ1-1; possible D gene TRBD1, 5 bases. The CDR3 covers 13 residues. Germline lookup yields CDR1 GTSNPN and CDR2 SVGIG (reference sequence). The V gene lost 1 base and the J gene lost 8 bases, with 14 bases spanning the gap.

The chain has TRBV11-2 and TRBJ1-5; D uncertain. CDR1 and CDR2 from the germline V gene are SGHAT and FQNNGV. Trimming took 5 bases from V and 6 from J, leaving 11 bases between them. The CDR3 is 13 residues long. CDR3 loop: CASSPDLGQPQHF. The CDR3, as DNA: TGTGCCAGCAGCCCTGACTTGGGTCAGCCCCAGCATTTT. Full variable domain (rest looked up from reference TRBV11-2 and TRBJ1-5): EAGVAQSPRYKIIEKRQSVAFWCNPISGHATLYWYQQILGQGPKLLIQFQNNGVVDDSQLPKDRFSAERLKGVDSTLKIQPAKLEDSAVYLCASSPDLGQPQHFGDGTRLSIL.

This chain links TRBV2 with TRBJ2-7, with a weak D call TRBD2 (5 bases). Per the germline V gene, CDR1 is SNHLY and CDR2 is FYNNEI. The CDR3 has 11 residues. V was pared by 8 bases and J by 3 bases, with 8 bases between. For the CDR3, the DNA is TGTGCCAGCGTGGACTTCTACGAGCAGTACTTC. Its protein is CASVDFYEQYF.

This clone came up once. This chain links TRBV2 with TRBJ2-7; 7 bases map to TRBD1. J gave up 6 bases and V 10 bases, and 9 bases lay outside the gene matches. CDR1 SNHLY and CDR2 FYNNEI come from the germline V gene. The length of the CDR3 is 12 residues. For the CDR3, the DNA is TGTGCCACAAGACAGGGTTTCGGCGAGCAGTACTTC. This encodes CATRQGFGEQYF.

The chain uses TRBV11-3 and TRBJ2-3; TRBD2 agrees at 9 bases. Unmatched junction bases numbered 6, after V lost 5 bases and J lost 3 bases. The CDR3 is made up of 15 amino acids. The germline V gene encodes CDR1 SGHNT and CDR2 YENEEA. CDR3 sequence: CASSPGLAGTDTQYF. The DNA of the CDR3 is TGTGCCAGCAGCCCTGGGCTAGCGGGAACAGATACGCAGTATTTT. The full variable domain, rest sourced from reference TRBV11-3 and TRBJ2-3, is EAGVVQSPRYKIIEKKQPVAFWCNPISGHNTLYWYLQNLGQGPELLIRYENEEAVDDSQLPKDRFSAERLKGVDSTLKIQPAELGDSAVYLCASSPGLAGTDTQYFGPGTRLTVL.

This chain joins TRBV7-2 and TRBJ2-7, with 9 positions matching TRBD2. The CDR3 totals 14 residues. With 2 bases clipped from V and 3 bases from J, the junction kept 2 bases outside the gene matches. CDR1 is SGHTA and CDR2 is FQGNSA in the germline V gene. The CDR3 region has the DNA TGTGCCAGCAGCTTACCAGCGGGAGGCTACGAGCAGTACTTC. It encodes CASSLPAGGYEQYF.

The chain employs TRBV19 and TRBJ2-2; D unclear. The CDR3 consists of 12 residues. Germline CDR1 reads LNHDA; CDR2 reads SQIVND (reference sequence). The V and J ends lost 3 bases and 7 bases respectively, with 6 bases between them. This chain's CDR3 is CASSILVGELFF. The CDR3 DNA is TGTGCCAGTAGTATTTTAGTCGGGGAGCTGTTTTTT.

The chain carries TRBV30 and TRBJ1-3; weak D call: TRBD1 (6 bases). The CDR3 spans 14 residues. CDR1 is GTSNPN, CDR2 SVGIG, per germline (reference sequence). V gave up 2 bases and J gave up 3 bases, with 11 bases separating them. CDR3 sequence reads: CAWSTGWGGNTIYF. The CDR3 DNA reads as TGTGCCTGGAGTACAGGGTGGGGTGGAAACACCATATATTTT.

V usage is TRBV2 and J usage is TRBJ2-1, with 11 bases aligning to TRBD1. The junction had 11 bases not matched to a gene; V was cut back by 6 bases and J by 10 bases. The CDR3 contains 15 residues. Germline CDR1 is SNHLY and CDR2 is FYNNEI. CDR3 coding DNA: TGTGCCAGCAGCACCGGGACAGGGGGTCCAGCGGAGCAGTTCTTC. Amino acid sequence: CASSTGTGGPAEQFF.

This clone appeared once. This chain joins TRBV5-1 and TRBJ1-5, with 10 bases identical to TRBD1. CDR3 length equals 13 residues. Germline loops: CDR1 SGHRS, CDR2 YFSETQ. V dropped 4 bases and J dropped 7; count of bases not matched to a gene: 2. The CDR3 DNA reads TGCGCCAGCAGCGGGGACAGGGGACAGCCCCAGCATTTT. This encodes CASSGDRGQPQHF.

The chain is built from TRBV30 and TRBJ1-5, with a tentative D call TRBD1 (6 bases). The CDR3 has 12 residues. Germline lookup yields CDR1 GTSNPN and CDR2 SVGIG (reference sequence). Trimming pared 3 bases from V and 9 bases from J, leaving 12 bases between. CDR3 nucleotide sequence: TGTGCCTGGAGAAGGACAGAAGGGCCCCAGCATTTT. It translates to CAWRRTEGPQHF.

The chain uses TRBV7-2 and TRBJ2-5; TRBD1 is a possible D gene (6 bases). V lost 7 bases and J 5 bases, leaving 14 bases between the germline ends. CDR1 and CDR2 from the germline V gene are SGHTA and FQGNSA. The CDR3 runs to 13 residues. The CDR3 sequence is CASKYPGAETQYF. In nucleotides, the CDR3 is TGTGCCAGCAAGTACCCAGGGGCGGAGACCCAGTACTTC.

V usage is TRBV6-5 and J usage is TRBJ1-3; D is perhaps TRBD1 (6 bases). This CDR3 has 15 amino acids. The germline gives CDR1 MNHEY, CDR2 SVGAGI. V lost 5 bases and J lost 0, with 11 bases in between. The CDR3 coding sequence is TGTGCCAGCAGTGTGACAGGTCTCTCTGGAAACACCATATATTTT. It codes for CASSVTGLSGNTIYF.

Here the CDR3 DNA reads TGTGCCAGCAGCGAATTGGACAGGGGCGCCACAGATACGCAGTATTTT. Translation gives CASSELDRGATDTQYF. J is TRBJ2-3 and V is TRBV5-4; 9 nucleotides line up with TRBD1. Germline CDR1 SGHNT, CDR2 YYREEE (reference sequence). The CDR3 is 16 residues long. V shed 4 bases, J shed 2 bases, and the junction held 8 bases outside the gene matches. The full variable domain, rest sourced from reference TRBV5-4 and TRBJ2-3, is ETGVTQSPTHLIKTRGQQVTLRCSSQSGHNTVSWYQQALGQGPQFIFQYYREEENGRGNFPPRFSGLQFPNYSSELNVNALELDDSALYLCASSELDRGATDTQYFGPGTRLTVL.